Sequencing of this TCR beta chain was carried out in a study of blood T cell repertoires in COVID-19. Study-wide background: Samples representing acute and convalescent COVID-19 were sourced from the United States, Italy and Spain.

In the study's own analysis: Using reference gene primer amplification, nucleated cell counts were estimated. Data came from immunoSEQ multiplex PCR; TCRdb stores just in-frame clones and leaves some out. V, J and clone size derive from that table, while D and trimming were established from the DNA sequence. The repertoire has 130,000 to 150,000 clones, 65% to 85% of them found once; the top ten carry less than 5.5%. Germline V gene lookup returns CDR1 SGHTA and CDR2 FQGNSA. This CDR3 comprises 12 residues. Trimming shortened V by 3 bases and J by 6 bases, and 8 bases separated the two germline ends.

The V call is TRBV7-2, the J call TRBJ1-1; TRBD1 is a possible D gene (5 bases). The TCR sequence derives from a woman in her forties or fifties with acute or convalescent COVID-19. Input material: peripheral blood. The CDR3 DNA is TGTGCCAGCAGCTTCGGGGGACCTGAAGCTTTCTTT. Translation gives CASSFGGPEAFF.